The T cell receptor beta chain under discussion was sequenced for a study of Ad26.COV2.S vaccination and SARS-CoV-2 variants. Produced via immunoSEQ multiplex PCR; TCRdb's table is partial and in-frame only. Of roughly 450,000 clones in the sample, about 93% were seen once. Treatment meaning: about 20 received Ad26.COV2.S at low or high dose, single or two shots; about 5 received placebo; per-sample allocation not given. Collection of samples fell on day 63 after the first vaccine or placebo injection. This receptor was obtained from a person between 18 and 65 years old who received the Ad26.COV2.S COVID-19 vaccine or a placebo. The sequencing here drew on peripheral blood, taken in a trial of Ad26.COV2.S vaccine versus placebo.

This CDR3 is CAKSATPGELFF. In DNA form, the CDR3 reads TGTGCCAAGTCGGCAACCCCCGGGGAGCTGTTTTTT. The chain joins TRBV19 to TRBJ2-2; the D is unclear. The CDR3 spans 12 residues. Per the germline V gene, CDR1 is LNHDA and CDR2 is SQIVND (reference sequence). The V end was cut by 10 bases, the J end by 6 bases, with 12 bases between. Full variable domain (rest looked up from reference TRBV19 and TRBJ2-2): DGGITQSPKYLFRKEGQNVTLSCEQNLNHDAMYWYRQDPGQGLRLIYYSQIVNDFQKGDIAEGYSVSREKKESFPLTVTSAQKNPTAFYLCAKSATPGELFFGEGSRLTVL.